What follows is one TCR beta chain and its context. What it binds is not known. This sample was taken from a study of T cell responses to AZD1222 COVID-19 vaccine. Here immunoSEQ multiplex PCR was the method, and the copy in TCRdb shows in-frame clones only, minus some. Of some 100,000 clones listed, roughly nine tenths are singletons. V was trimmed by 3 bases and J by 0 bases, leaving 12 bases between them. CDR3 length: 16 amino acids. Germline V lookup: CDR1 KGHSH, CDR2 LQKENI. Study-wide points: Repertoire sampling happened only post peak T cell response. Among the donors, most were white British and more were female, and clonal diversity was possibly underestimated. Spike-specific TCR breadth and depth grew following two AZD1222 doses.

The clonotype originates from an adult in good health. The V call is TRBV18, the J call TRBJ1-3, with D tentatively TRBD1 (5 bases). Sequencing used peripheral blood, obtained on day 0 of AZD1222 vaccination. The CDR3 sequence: CASSPMDKSSGNTIYF. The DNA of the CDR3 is TGTGCCAGCTCACCCATGGACAAGAGCTCTGGAAACACCATATATTTT. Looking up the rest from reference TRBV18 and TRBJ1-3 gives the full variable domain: NAGVMQNPRHLVRRRGQEARLRCSPMKGHSHVYWYRQLPEEGLKFMVYLQKENIIDESGMPKERFSAEFPKEGPSILRIQQVVRGDSAAYFCASSPMDKSSGNTIYFGEGSWLTVV.